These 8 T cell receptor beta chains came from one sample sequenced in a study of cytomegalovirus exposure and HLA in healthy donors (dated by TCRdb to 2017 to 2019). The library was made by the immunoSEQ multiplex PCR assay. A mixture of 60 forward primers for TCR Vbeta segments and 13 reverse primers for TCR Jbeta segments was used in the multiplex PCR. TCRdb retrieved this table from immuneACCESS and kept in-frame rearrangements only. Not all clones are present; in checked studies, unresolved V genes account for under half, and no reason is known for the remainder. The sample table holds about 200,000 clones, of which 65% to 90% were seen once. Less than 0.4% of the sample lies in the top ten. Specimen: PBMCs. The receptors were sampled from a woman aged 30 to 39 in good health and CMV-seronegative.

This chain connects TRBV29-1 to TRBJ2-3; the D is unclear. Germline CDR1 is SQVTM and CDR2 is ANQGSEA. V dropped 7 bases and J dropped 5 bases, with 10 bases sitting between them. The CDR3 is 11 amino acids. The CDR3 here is CSALAVDTQYF. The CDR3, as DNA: TGCAGCGCATTAGCTGTAGATACGCAGTATTTT.

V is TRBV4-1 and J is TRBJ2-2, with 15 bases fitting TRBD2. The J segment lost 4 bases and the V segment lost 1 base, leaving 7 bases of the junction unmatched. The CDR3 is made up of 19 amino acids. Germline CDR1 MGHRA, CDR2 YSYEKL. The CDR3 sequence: CASSQGGLAGGPGTGELFF. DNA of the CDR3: TGCGCCAGCAGCCAAGGAGGACTAGCGGGAGGGCCGGGCACCGGGGAGCTGTTTTTT.

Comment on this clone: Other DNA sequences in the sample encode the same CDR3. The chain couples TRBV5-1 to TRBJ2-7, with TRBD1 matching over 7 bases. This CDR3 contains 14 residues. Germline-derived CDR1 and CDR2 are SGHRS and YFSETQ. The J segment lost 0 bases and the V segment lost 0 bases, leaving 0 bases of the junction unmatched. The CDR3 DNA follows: TGCGCCAGCAGCTTGGGGGACAGCTCCTACGAGCAGTACTTC. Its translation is CASSLGDSSYEQYF.

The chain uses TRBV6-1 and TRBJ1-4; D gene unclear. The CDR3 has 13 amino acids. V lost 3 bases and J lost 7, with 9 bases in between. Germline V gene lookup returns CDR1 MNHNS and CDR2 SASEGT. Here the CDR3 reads CASSDLGREKLFF. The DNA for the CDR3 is TGTGCCAGCAGTGATCTTGGCCGTGAAAAACTGTTTTTT.

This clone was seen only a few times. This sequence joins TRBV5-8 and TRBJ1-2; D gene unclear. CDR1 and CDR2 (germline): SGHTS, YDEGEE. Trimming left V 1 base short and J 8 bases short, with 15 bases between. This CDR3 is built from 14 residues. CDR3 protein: CASSLRELLGGYTF. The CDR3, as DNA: TGTGCCAGCAGCTTGAGGGAGCTATTGGGGGGCTACACCTTC.

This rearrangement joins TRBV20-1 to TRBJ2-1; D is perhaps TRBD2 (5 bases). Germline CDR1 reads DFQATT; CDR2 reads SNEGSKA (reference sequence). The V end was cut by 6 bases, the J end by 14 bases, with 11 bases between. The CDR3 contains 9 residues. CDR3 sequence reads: CSASMREFF. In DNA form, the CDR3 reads TGCAGTGCCTCGATGCGGGAGTTCTTC.

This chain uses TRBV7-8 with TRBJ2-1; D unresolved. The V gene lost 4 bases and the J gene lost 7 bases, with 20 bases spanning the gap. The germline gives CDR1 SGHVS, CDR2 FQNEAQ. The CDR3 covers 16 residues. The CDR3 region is CASSSPRGTAGNEQFF. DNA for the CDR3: TGTGCCAGCAGCTCCCCCAGAGGAACCGCCGGAAATGAGCAGTTCTTC.

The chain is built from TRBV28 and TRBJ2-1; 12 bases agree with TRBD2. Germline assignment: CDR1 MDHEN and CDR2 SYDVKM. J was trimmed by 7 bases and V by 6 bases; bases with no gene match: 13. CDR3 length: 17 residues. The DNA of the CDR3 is TGTGCCAGCAGGAGTCCGGGACTAGCGGGCGGGGAGAATGAGCAGTTCTTC. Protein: CASRSPGLAGGENEQFF.